This T cell receptor (beta chain) is drawn from a study of blood T cells in healthy people across ages. Study-level information: There was about one barcoded beta molecule captured by template switching per two T cells.

V gave up 1 base and J gave up 0 bases, with 3 bases separating them. The germline CDR1 and CDR2 sequences are SGHDN and FVKESK. The CDR3 extends over 13 amino acids. Study-level points and caveats: Age showed a roughly linear inverse relationship with TCR beta diversity per million T cells.

The second PCR ran about 6 to 11 cycles with a sample-barcoded 5' primer and J-beta primers. From the 5' RACE reads, TCRdb called clonotypes with MiXCR, one entry per CDR3 protein. The profile covers more than 500,000 distinct CDR3 sequences, with 27% appearing a single time and less than 20% taken by the ten largest. Comments on this clonotype: Its antigen remains unidentified.

This TCR was recovered from a woman aged 70-85 years in good health. This sequence joins TRBV14 and TRBJ1-1; no firm D call. Material: blood. CDR3 loop: CASSQAMNTEAFF. The CDR3 DNA reads as TGTGCCAGCAGCCAAGCGATGAACACTGAAGCTTTCTTT.